This T cell receptor (beta chain) was captured in a study of shared clonotypes between healthy human individuals. Study-wide results and caveats: Sorted-subset samples were not fully sequenced, rarefaction indicated. Since donors were few, the genetic and exposure-history diversity represented was limited.

Notes on this clone: Its specificity is unknown.

The sorted-subset replicate PCRs were given approximately 190 ng DNA, which is 25,000 to 35,000 T cell genomes. The data were produced by immunoSEQ multiplex PCR, yet TCRdb's version contains in-frame clones alone and is incomplete. The repertoire holds around 2.5 million clones, with 93% as singletons. The CDR3 has 12 amino acids. The ends were cut back, 4 bases at V and 2 bases at J, with 4 bases in the middle. The germline V gene has CDR1 SGHDN and CDR2 FVKESK. The healthy adult donors were HIV-negative and reported no recent acute infections or vaccinations. The chain employs TRBV14 and TRBJ2-3; no reliable D call. Sequencing used naive CD4+ T cells from PBMCs. As for subset: CD45RA+ positively selected. The clonotype was recovered from a man in his late teens or twenties in good health. Some clones in this sample may be carry-over from other donors' samples. The CDR3 sequence: CASSRNTDTQYF. CDR3 sequence (DNA): TGTGCCAGCAGCCGGAACACAGATACGCAGTATTTT.